A single sample is the source of the 15 T cell receptor beta chains below, sequenced in a study of cytomegalovirus exposure and HLA in healthy donors. Sequencing used immunoSEQ multiplex PCR; TCRdb keeps in-frame clones, though not all of them. Of 150,000 to 180,000 clones listed, 85% to 90% are singletons. Sequenced: PBMCs. These receptors were obtained from a human donor in good health.

The V gene is TRBV19, the J gene TRBJ1-1, with D possibly being TRBD1 (5 bases). V gave up 3 bases and J gave up 2 bases, with 10 bases separating them. This CDR3 has 14 amino acids. Germline loops: CDR1 LNHDA, CDR2 SQIVND (reference sequence). The DNA of the CDR3 is TGTGCCAGTAGTATGCGGGGGGTAAACACTGAAGCTTTCTTT. This codes for CASSMRGVNTEAFF.

This chain uses TRBV5-4 with TRBJ2-2; TRBD1 aligns across 7 bases. With V trimmed by 0 bases and J by 4 bases, 6 bases remained unmatched. The CDR3 length is 16 residues. Germline values: CDR1 SGHNT, CDR2 YYREEE (reference sequence). The CDR3 region has the DNA TGTGCCAGCAGCTTGGCCCAGGGGGTCGGCACCGGGGAGCTGTTTTTT. It is translated as CASSLAQGVGTGELFF.

The chain couples TRBV5-5 to TRBJ1-1; 8 bases align to TRBD1. This CDR3 is 14 amino acids long. CDR1 is SGHKS, CDR2 YYEKEE, per germline (reference sequence). Losses at the gene ends were 7 bases for V and 3 bases for J; bases not matched to a gene: 8. The CDR3 region is CASSTTGDDTEAFF. The CDR3 DNA reads as TGTGCCAGCTCTACGACAGGGGATGACACTGAAGCTTTCTTT.

A note on this clone: In the same sample, other DNA sequences code for this CDR3. The V and J genes are TRBV18 and TRBJ2-7; possible D gene TRBD1, 6 bases. Trimming removed 3 bases from V and 1 base from J, with 7 bases in between. Germline V gives CDR1 KGHSH, CDR2 LQKENI. CDR3 length: 13 residues. DNA of the CDR3: TGTGCCAGCTCACCCGGACAGTCCTACGAGCAGTACTTC. Translation: CASSPGQSYEQYF.

The chain uses TRBV6-5 and TRBJ1-4, with 9 bases identical to TRBD1. Germline CDR1 MNHEY, CDR2 SVGAGI. The CDR3 has 15 residues. J was trimmed by 5 bases and V by 7 bases; bases with no gene match: 8. The CDR3 is CASKMTGGLNEKLFF. The CDR3 bases are TGTGCCAGCAAAATGACAGGGGGGTTAAATGAAAAACTGTTTTTT.

The V and J genes are TRBV19 and TRBJ1-6, with D maybe TRBD1 (6 bases). With 5 bases removed from V and 7 bases from J, the gap between germline ends came to 12 bases. Germline loops: CDR1 LNHDA, CDR2 SQIVND (reference sequence). The CDR3 is made up of 14 amino acids. The CDR3 sequence is CASSVDSKNSPLHF. The CDR3 bases are TGTGCCAGTAGTGTGGACAGCAAAAATTCACCCCTCCACTTT.

V is TRBV5-6 and J is TRBJ1-1; the D is unclear. This CDR3 region has 13 residues. Deletions cut 0 bases from V and 6 bases from J, with 9 bases between. Per the germline V gene, CDR1 is SGHDT and CDR2 is YYEEEE. CDR3 bases: TGTGCCAGCAGCTTGGGTACGCGCGCTGAAGCTTTCTTT. This sequence encodes CASSLGTRAEAFF.

CDR3 sequence reads: CAISVGTGSEAGGRQFF. The CDR3 DNA is TGTGCCATCAGTGTAGGGACAGGGAGTGAAGCGGGGGGCCGCCAGTTCTTC. The chain recombines TRBV10-3 with TRBJ2-1; D may be TRBD1 or TRBD2 (9 bases each). This CDR3 has 17 residues. Germline-derived CDR1 and CDR2 are ENHRY and SYGVKD. V lost 4 bases to trimming and J lost 13 bases, with 29 bases between them.

Only one count was recorded for this clone. The rearrangement uses TRBV18 and TRBJ1-6; possibly TRBD1 for D (5 bases). The length of the CDR3 is 13 residues. V gave up 8 bases and J gave up 5 bases, with 10 bases separating them. Germline V gene sequence: CDR1 KGHSH, CDR2 LQKENI. The CDR3 sequence is CASTGGDNSPLHF. In nucleotides, the CDR3 is TGTGCCAGCACCGGGGGTGATAATTCACCCCTCCACTTT.

The CDR3 coding sequence is TGTGCCAGCTCACCACCGTGGGGACAGGGGTCTACCCAGTACTTC. This gives the protein CASSPPWGQGSTQYF. This chain uses TRBV18 with TRBJ2-5, with 10 bases fitting TRBD1. The trim removed 0 bases at V and 8 bases at J, leaving 6 bases unmatched. This CDR3 has 15 amino acids. Germline CDR1 reads KGHSH; CDR2 reads LQKENI. Full variable domain (missing parts from reference TRBV18 and TRBJ2-5): NAGVMQNPRHLVRRRGQEARLRCSPMKGHSHVYWYRQLPEEGLKFMVYLQKENIIDESGMPKERFSAEFPKEGPSILRIQQVVRGDSAAYFCASSPPWGQGSTQYFGPGTRLLVL.

The V gene is TRBV7-6, the J gene TRBJ1-5; D is undetermined. V gave up 0 bases and J gave up 1 base, with 7 bases separating them. The length of the CDR3 is 15 residues. The germline V gene encodes CDR1 SGHVS and CDR2 FNYEAQ. The CDR3 protein is CASSLAPGSNQPQHF. In DNA, the CDR3 is TGTGCCAGCAGCTTAGCTCCGGGGAGCAATCAGCCCCAGCATTTT. Supplemented by reference TRBV7-6 and TRBJ1-5, the full variable domain reads GAGVSQSPRYKVTKRGQDVALRCDPISGHVSLYWYRQALGQGPEFLTYFNYEAQQDKSGLPNDRFSAERPEGSISTLTIQRTEQRDSAMYRCASSLAPGSNQPQHFGDGTRLSIL.

The V gene is TRBV7-8, the J gene TRBJ2-7, with 8 bases matching TRBD2. J lost 2 bases, V lost 0 bases, and 12 bases had no gene match. The CDR3 has 18 residues. Germline V gene sequence: CDR1 SGHVS, CDR2 FQNEAQ. The CDR3 region has the DNA TGTGCCAGCAGCTTAGCGGGTGGGTATAAGCGGGGGACCTACGAGCAGTACTTC. Translating gives CASSLAGGYKRGTYEQYF.

The chain is built from TRBV6-5 and TRBJ2-7; maybe TRBD2 (6 bases). Trimming shortened V by 4 bases and J by 0 bases, and 10 bases separated the two germline ends. In germline, CDR1 is MNHEY, CDR2 SVGAGI. CDR3 length: 14 residues. The CDR3 bases are TGTGCCAGCAGTTCGGTTAGCGGCTCCTACGAGCAGTACTTC. Translated, it gives CASSSVSGSYEQYF.

This clone was observed a handful of times. The chain recombines TRBV4-1 with TRBJ2-5, with D possibly TRBD1 on 6 matching bases. CDR1 is MGHRA, CDR2 YSYEKL, per germline. Trimming took off 4 bases at V and 2 bases at J, with 14 bases between the two ends. The CDR3 runs to 15 residues. For the CDR3, the DNA is TGCGCCAGCAGCCGACTACTCGGGACACAAGAGACCCAGTACTTC. This codes for CASSRLLGTQETQYF.

V usage is TRBV27 and J usage is TRBJ1-1; TRBD1 might be the D (6 bases). In germline, CDR1 is MNHEY, CDR2 SMNVEV (reference sequence). CDR3 size: 15 residues. V was clipped by 1 base and J by 1 base, with 10 bases between them. The CDR3 sequence: CASSLLPQGNTEAFF. The DNA for the CDR3 is TGTGCCAGCAGTTTATTACCACAGGGGAACACTGAAGCTTTCTTT.